The rows below give T cell receptor beta chains drawn from one sample of a study of blood T cell repertoires in COVID-19. Clones were sequenced by immunoSEQ multiplex PCR, and TCRdb holds only the in-frame ones, with some missing. This sample has about 83,000 clones, with around nine tenths found just once. The sequencing sample was made of peripheral blood. The source is a man older than 75 with active or convalescent COVID-19. The CDR3 runs from the conserved cysteine through the conserved F or W. D genes are given only for firm matches. The size entry is marked missing in some rows and otherwise reads once, few, many or a size class.

TRBJ2-2 | . | TRBV7-3 | TRBD1 | CASSRQGAGTGELFF | TGTGCCAGCAGCCGACAGGGGGCTGGGACCGGGGAGCTGTTTTTT
TRBJ1-1 | . | TRBV7-9 | TRBD1 | CASSNHDRGRTEAFF | TGTGCCAGCAGTAATCATGACAGGGGAAGAACTGAAGCTTTCTTT
TRBJ1-1 | . | TRBV30 | . | CAWTLQAEAFF | TGTGCCTGGACTTTACAGGCTGAAGCTTTCTTT
TRBJ1-2 | . | TRBV5-1 | . | CASSLGPDSYGYTF | TGCGCCAGCAGCTTGGGTCCAGATTCCTATGGCTACACCTTC
TRBJ2-1 | . | TRBV11-2 | . | CASSQLSGQSYNEQFF | TGTGCCAGCAGCCAACTTAGCGGCCAATCCTACAATGAGCAGTTCTTC
TRBJ2-1 | . | TRBV7-9 | TRBD2 | CASSPPTSGDNNEQFF | TGTGCCAGCAGCCCTCCGACTAGCGGGGACAACAATGAGCAGTTCTTC
TRBJ1-3 | . | TRBV5-1 | TRBD1 | CASSLGGGISGNTIYF | TGCGCCAGCAGCTTGGGAGGGGGCATCTCTGGAAACACCATATATTTT
TRBJ2-1 | . | TRBV10-3 | TRBD2 | CATGHTGAPSGAYNEQFF | TGTGCCACAGGACACACCGGGGCGCCTAGCGGGGCATACAATGAGCAGTTCTTC
TRBJ1-2 | . | TRBV7-9 | . | CASSLELRSHPNYGYTF | TGTGCCAGCAGCTTAGAACTACGAAGCCATCCCAACTATGGCTACACCTTC
TRBJ1-2 | . | TRBV28 | TRBD1 | CASSPRTGMGYTF | TGTGCCAGCAGTCCCCGGACAGGAATGGGCTACACCTTC
TRBJ2-2 | . | TRBV7-9 | . | CASSRDTLSTGELFF | TGTGCCAGCAGCCGGGACACCCTTTCCACCGGGGAGCTGTTTTTT
TRBJ1-6 | . | TRBV27 | . | CASSRSRGGLNNSPLHF | TGTGCCAGCAGCCGTTCTCGGGGGGGCCTAAATAATTCACCCCTCCACTTT
TRBJ1-5 | . | TRBV6-5 | . | CASSYHRDNQPQHF | TGTGCCAGCAGTTACCACAGGGACAATCAGCCCCAGCATTTT
TRBJ2-1 | . | TRBV5-1 | . | CASSQGSNEQFF | TGCGCCAGCAGTCAGGGGTCGAATGAGCAGTTCTTC
TRBJ1-3 | . | TRBV19 | . | CASSYSRGAGNTIYF | TGTGCCAGTAGTTATTCCAGGGGAGCTGGAAACACCATATATTTT
TRBJ2-3 | . | TRBV19 | . | CASREGGTDTQYF | TGTGCCAGTCGTGAGGGAGGCACAGATACGCAGTATTTT
TRBJ2-3 | . | TRBV9 | . | CASSVVISDTQYF | TGTGCCAGCAGCGTAGTAATTTCAGATACGCAGTATTTT
TRBJ2-6 | . | TRBV7-2 | . | CASSLALSGANVLTF | TGTGCCAGCAGCTTAGCCCTCTCTGGGGCCAACGTCCTGACTTTC
TRBJ1-6 | . | TRBV7-6 | . | CASSLAGAGADNSPLHF | TGTGCCAGCAGCTTAGCGGGGGCGGGGGCCGATAATTCACCCCTCCACTTT
TRBJ1-2 | . | TRBV13 | . | CASSFYPRDTHNYGYTF | TGTGCCAGCAGCTTCTACCCTAGGGACACCCATAACTATGGCTACACCTTC
TRBJ1-1 | . | TRBV15 | TRBD1 | CATSRDYPRQGSGVNTEAFF | TGTGCCACCAGCAGAGATTACCCACGACAGGGATCGGGGGTGAACACTGAAGCTTTCTTT
TRBJ1-2 | . | TRBV30 | . | CAWNPGAYGYTF | TGTGCCTGGAATCCAGGCGCGTATGGCTACACCTTC
TRBJ2-3 | . | TRBV19 | TRBD2 | CASSIRTSGGQSTDTQYF | TGTGCCAGTAGTATTCGGACTAGCGGGGGGCAAAGCACAGATACGCAGTATTTT
TRBJ2-6 | once | TRBV5-1 | . | CASSEDSSGANVLTF | TGCGCCAGCAGCGAGGACAGCTCTGGGGCCAACGTCCTGACTTTC
TRBJ1-2 | . | TRBV5-1 | . | CASSLGQRDTGGDGYTF | TGCGCCAGCAGCTTGGGACAGCGGGACACCGGCGGTGATGGCTACACCTTC
TRBJ2-2 | . | TRBV19 | TRBD2 | CASIRGANTGELFF | TGTGCCAGTATACGGGGGGCGAACACCGGGGAGCTGTTTTTT
TRBJ1-2 | . | TRBV27 | TRBD1 | CASRSSGQNYGYTF | TGTGCCAGCAGGTCATCGGGACAGAACTATGGCTACACCTTC
TRBJ2-1 | . | TRBV19 | . | CASREGSYNEQFF | TGTGCCAGTAGGGAGGGATCCTACAATGAGCAGTTCTTC
TRBJ1-5 | once | TRBV19 | . | CASSIRGTQPQHF | TGTGCCAGTAGTATAAGGGGAACCCAGCCCCAGCATTTT
TRBJ2-2 | . | TRBV11-2 | . | CASTKSGHDGELFF | TGTGCCAGCACCAAATCTGGGCACGATGGGGAGCTGTTTTTT
TRBJ2-1 | . | TRBV5-8 | . | CASSLGGISEQFF | TGTGCCAGCAGCTTGGGAGGAATTAGTGAGCAGTTCTTC
TRBJ1-4 | . | TRBV6-5 | TRBD1 | CASSYSQGAGEKLFF | TGTGCCAGCAGTTACTCGCAGGGGGCCGGTGAAAAACTGTTTTTT
TRBJ1-2 | . | TRBV5-1 | . | CASSLALGDYGYTF | TGCGCCAGCAGCTTGGCCTTAGGGGACTATGGCTACACCTTC
TRBJ2-6 | . | TRBV30 | . | CAWSSGRQVGAGANVLTF | TGTGCCTGGAGTAGTGGCCGACAGGTCGGAGCTGGGGCCAACGTCCTGACTTTC
TRBJ2-5 | . | TRBV5-4 | . | CASSLDRVHETQYF | TGTGCCAGCAGCTTGGACAGGGTCCATGAGACCCAGTACTTC
TRBJ1-1 | . | TRBV7-9 | . | CASSLDGMNTEAFF | TGTGCCAGCAGCTTAGATGGCATGAACACTGAAGCTTTCTTT
TRBJ1-4 | . | TRBV19 | . | CASSIWGGAEEKLFF | TGTGCCAGTAGTATTTGGGGGGGCGCGGAAGAAAAACTGTTTTTT
TRBJ2-3 | . | TRBV15 | TRBD2 | CATSRDPGEGDTQYF | TGTGCCACCAGCAGAGATCCCGGGGAGGGAGATACGCAGTATTTT
TRBJ1-1 | . | TRBV5-1 | . | CASSLRGGTEAFF | TGCGCCAGCAGCTTGAGGGGGGGCACTGAAGCTTTCTTT
TRBJ1-2 | . | TRBV9 | . | CASSVRSVAAYGYTF | TGTGCCAGCAGCGTAAGATCCGTAGCGGCCTATGGCTACACCTTC
TRBJ1-5 | . | TRBV7-2 | . | CASSLETDYNQPQHF | TGTGCCAGCAGCTTAGAAACAGACTATAATCAGCCCCAGCATTTT
TRBJ1-4 | . | TRBV15 | . | CATSRDRLRSTNEKLFF | TGTGCCACCAGCAGAGATAGGCTGAGGTCAACTAATGAAAAACTGTTTTTT
TRBJ1-4 | . | TRBV5-4 | . | CASSLGAGTNEKLFF | TGTGCCAGCAGCTTGGGGGCGGGAACTAATGAAAAACTGTTTTTT
TRBJ2-3 | . | TRBV3-1/TRBV3-2 | TRBD2 | CASSRPGLGTDTQYF | TGTGCCAGCAGCCGGCCGGGACTAGGGACAGATACGCAGTATTTT
TRBJ2-3 | . | TRBV7-9 | TRBD1 | CASSLRRQGADTQYF | TGTGCCAGCAGCCTCCGTAGACAGGGGGCAGATACGCAGTATTTT
TRBJ2-2 | once | TRBV29-1 | . | CSVERTGGGELFF | TGCAGCGTTGAGCGTACCGGGGGTGGGGAGCTGTTTTTT
TRBJ2-5 | . | TRBV5-4 | . | CASSLYSETQYF | TGTGCCAGCAGCTTGTACAGCGAGACCCAGTACTTC
TRBJ1-1 | . | TRBV11-2 | . | CASSSTGSSTEAFF | TGTGCCAGCAGCTCTACAGGATCGAGCACTGAAGCTTTCTTT
TRBJ2-2 | . | TRBV19 | TRBD2 | CASSARRLAGMGTGELFF | TGTGCCAGTAGTGCGAGGCGACTAGCGGGAATGGGTACCGGGGAGCTGTTTTTT
TRBJ2-5 | once | TRBV24-1 | . | CATSDLNRHQETQYF | TGTGCCACCAGTGATTTGAACAGGCATCAAGAGACCCAGTACTTC
TRBJ1-5 | . | TRBV6-5 | . | CASSYSYSVQHF | TGTGCCAGCAGTTACTCTTACTCGGTCCAGCATTTT